The 24 T cell receptor beta chains below come from one sample, sequenced in a study of vaccination effects on CD4 cells after COVID-19. Assay used: immunoSEQ multiplex PCR; TCRdb lists only in-frame clones, some missing. The sample includes around 27,000 clones, 65% of them seen just once. Researchers isolated CD4+ T cells once ten to eleven days of culture had elapsed. These receptors' targets are unknown. The sequences come from CD4+ T cells from PBMCs cultured without peptide, collected before COVID-19 vaccination. The receptors derive from a human donor who received a COVID-19 vaccine.

V is TRBV25-1 and J is TRBJ2-1; D not resolved. Germline CDR1 is MGHDK and CDR2 is SYGVNS. V was trimmed by 5 bases and J by 9 bases, leaving 8 bases between them. The CDR3 has 11 amino acids. The CDR3 region has the DNA TGTGCCAGCAGTAGGTGGGGTGAGCAGTTCTTC. This translates into CASSRWGEQFF.

This chain joins TRBV10-2 and TRBJ1-1, with 7 nucleotides matching TRBD1. The germline gives CDR1 WSHSY, CDR2 SAAADI. This CDR3 contains 16 residues. V trimming: 5 bases; J trimming: 0 bases; junction bases outside the gene matches: 9. CDR3 amino acids: CASSITGATMNTEAFF. Written as DNA, the CDR3 is TGCGCCAGCAGTATCACAGGGGCTACGATGAACACTGAAGCTTTCTTT.

This clone was counted only a few times. The chain couples TRBV5-1 to TRBJ1-1, with TRBD1 matching over 8 bases. This CDR3 region has 14 residues. Trimming removed 4 bases from V and 6 bases from J; junction bases left unmatched: 8. Germline CDR1 is SGHRS and CDR2 is YFSETQ. DNA of the CDR3: TGCGCCAGCAGCCCGAGGACAGGGACGCCTGAAGCTTTCTTT. Translated, it gives CASSPRTGTPEAFF.

CDR3 in DNA: TGTGCCAGCAGTTACAGACTAGCGGAAACCGGGGAGCTGTTTTTT. It yields the protein CASSYRLAETGELFF. V usage is TRBV6-5 and J usage is TRBJ2-2, with 9 bases lining up with TRBD2. CDR1 is MNHEY and CDR2 is SVGAGI in the germline V gene. Losses at the gene ends were 2 bases for V and 5 bases for J; bases not matched to a gene: 3. This CDR3 has 15 residues.

Only a few counts were recorded for this clone. At the DNA level, this CDR3 is encoded by other sequences in the same sample as well. The rearrangement joins TRBV6-5 to TRBJ1-5; D possibly corresponds to TRBD1 (5 bases). The V gene's germline CDR1 is MNHEY and CDR2 SVGAGI. Trimming pared 0 bases from V and 3 bases from J, leaving 9 bases between. The CDR3 spans 15 residues. In DNA form, the CDR3 reads TGTGCCAGCAGTTACTCGGGGGGTGACAATCAGCCCCAGCATTTT. Amino acids: CASSYSGGDNQPQHF.

The V gene is TRBV4-2, the J gene TRBJ2-1, with 9 bases matching TRBD2. Germline V CDR1 and CDR2: LGHNA, YNFKEQ. V lost 5 bases to trimming and J lost 2 bases; unmatched junction nucleotides: 13. The CDR3 sequence is 18 residues long. The CDR3 region has the DNA TGTGCCAGCAGCGACGATTTATTAGCGGGGGTGGCCTACAATGAGCAGTTCTTC. Translating gives CASSDDLLAGVAYNEQFF.

The V call is TRBV6-6, the J call TRBJ1-2; 10 nucleotides agree with TRBD1. J gave up 2 bases and V 7 bases, and 4 bases lay outside the gene matches. This CDR3 is built from 14 residues. Germline CDR1 is MNHNY and CDR2 is SVGAGI (reference sequence). The CDR3 protein is CASKDRGLNYGYTF. The CDR3 bases are TGTGCCAGCAAAGACAGGGGGCTGAACTATGGCTACACCTTC.

J is TRBJ2-7 and V is TRBV6-6; 9 bases are a match to TRBD1. Germline V lookup: CDR1 MNHNY, CDR2 SVGAGI (reference sequence). Losses at the gene ends were 8 bases for V and 8 bases for J; bases not matched to a gene: 13. The CDR3 is 14 amino acids. CDR3 sequence: CASHPGQGQVKQYF. As DNA, the CDR3 is TGTGCCAGCCACCCGGGACAGGGTCAAGTGAAGCAGTACTTC.

The chain links TRBV5-1 to TRBJ2-3; 7 positions match TRBD2. The germline CDR1 and CDR2 sequences are SGHRS and YFSETQ. J lost 0 bases, V lost 4 bases, and 11 bases had no gene match. The CDR3 has 17 amino acids. CDR3 coding DNA: TGCGCCAGCAGCCCTCCCGGACTAGAGATTAGCACAGATACGCAGTATTTT. This sequence encodes CASSPPGLEISTDTQYF.

The chain carries TRBV5-4 and TRBJ2-4; 8 nucleotides align to TRBD1. The trim removed 2 bases at V and 6 bases at J, leaving 4 bases unmatched. This CDR3 contains 14 residues. CDR1 is SGHNT and CDR2 is YYREEE in the germline V gene (reference sequence). The CDR3 DNA is TGTGCCAGCAGCTTCCAGGGGGCGGGAAACATTCAGTACTTC. Its translation is CASSFQGAGNIQYF.

The chain combines TRBV10-3 with TRBJ2-5; possibly TRBD1 for D (5 bases). Germline CDR1 and CDR2: ENHRY and SYGVKD. V lost 6 bases to trimming and J lost 0 bases, with 8 bases between them. The CDR3 is 13 residues long. The CDR3 loop is CAIREGDQETQYF. Written as DNA, the CDR3 is TGTGCCATCAGGGAAGGGGACCAAGAGACCCAGTACTTC.

The CDR3 DNA reads TGTGCCAGCAGCTCGCGATGGGGGAATTCCACAGATACGCAGTATTTT. Residues: CASSSRWGNSTDTQYF. The chain carries TRBV11-3 and TRBJ2-3; D possibly matches TRBD1 or TRBD2 (5 bases each). In germline, CDR1 is SGHNT, CDR2 YENEEA. V gave up 4 bases and J gave up 2 bases, with 16 bases separating them. This CDR3 contains 16 residues.

This clone was found a few times. The chain employs TRBV19 and TRBJ2-1; 7 nucleotides agree with TRBD2. Per germline, CDR1 LNHDA and CDR2 SQIVND (reference sequence). Trimming took 3 bases from V and 16 from J; bases not matched to a gene: 15. The CDR3 runs to 14 residues. The CDR3 loop is CASSISRAGADPFF. The CDR3 DNA reads as TGTGCCAGTAGTATCTCACGGGCGGGAGCGGACCCATTCTTC.

This clone was counted only a few times. The CDR3 DNA is TGTGCCAGCAGTGGGAGGGGAAACTTCGCTGGGGCCAACGTCCTGACTTTC. It codes for CASSGRGNFAGANVLTF. This chain links TRBV6-1 with TRBJ2-6; tentatively, D is TRBD2 (6 bases). This CDR3 contains 17 residues. Trimming took 4 bases from V and 2 from J, leaving 15 bases between them. The germline V gene encodes CDR1 MNHNS and CDR2 SASEGT.

This clone was detected a few times. This chain uses TRBV19 with TRBJ1-1; the D is unclear. V was cut by 5 bases and J by 0 bases, with 16 bases left in between. This CDR3 region has 16 residues. Germline lookup yields CDR1 LNHDA and CDR2 SQIVND (reference sequence). As DNA, the CDR3 is TGTGCCAGTAGTCCCACGGTCCGTTTAATGAACACTGAAGCTTTCTTT. Its translation is CASSPTVRLMNTEAFF.

This sequence joins TRBV3-1 (or the pseudogene TRBV3-2) and TRBJ2-5, with 7 bases matching TRBD2. With 2 bases clipped from V and 5 bases from J, the junction kept 8 bases outside the gene matches. CDR1 and CDR2 from the germline V gene are LGHDT and YNNKEL (reference sequence). This CDR3 has 15 residues. The CDR3 region has the DNA TGTGCCAGCAGCCAATGGACGGGAGGAGGGGAGACCCAGTACTTC. Protein product: CASSQWTGGGETQYF.

The CDR3 reads CASSKAGASGRRIYEQYF. DNA for the CDR3: TGTGCCAGCAGCAAGGCGGGGGCTAGCGGGAGGCGGATCTACGAGCAGTACTTC. This rearrangement joins TRBV21-1 to TRBJ2-7; the D call in the table, TRBD2, was not verified against the DNA. TRBV21-1 is a documented pseudogene. The length of the CDR3 is 18 residues.

A few counts support this clone. Here the CDR3 reads CASSQDMSYEQYF. CDR3 coding DNA: TGTGCCAGCAGCCAAGATATGTCCTACGAGCAGTACTTC. The chain recombines TRBV3-1 (or the pseudogene TRBV3-2) with TRBJ2-7; D is uncertain. Trimming took 0 bases from V and 1 from J, leaving 4 bases between them. This CDR3 has 13 residues. The germline CDR1 and CDR2 sequences are LGHDT and YNNKEL (reference sequence).

The V call is TRBV28, the J call TRBJ2-7; 7 nucleotides line up with TRBD2. The trim removed 4 bases at V and 0 bases at J, leaving 6 bases unmatched. Germline CDR1 MDHEN, CDR2 SYDVKM. The length of the CDR3 is 15 residues. CDR3 nucleotides: TGTGCCAGCAGTTCCCCGACTAGCCCCTCCTACGAGCAGTACTTC. Translation gives CASSSPTSPSYEQYF.

This chain uses TRBV27 with TRBJ1-1; the D gene is possibly TRBD1 (5 bases). Trimming took 4 bases from V and 1 from J, leaving 10 bases between them. The CDR3 is 14 amino acids. Germline CDR1 is MNHEY and CDR2 is SMNVEV (reference sequence). CDR3 nucleotides: TGTGCCAGCAGTTCAGTGGGGCCGAACACTGAAGCTTTCTTT. Residues: CASSSVGPNTEAFF.

The chain uses TRBV18 and TRBJ2-7; D uncertain. This CDR3 has 14 amino acids. V was trimmed by 0 bases and J by 3 bases, leaving 9 bases between them. CDR1 and CDR2 from the germline V gene are KGHSH and LQKENI. This chain's CDR3 is CASSPPVGVYEQYF. CDR3 DNA sequence: TGTGCCAGCTCACCACCGGTCGGAGTCTACGAGCAGTACTTC.

V is TRBV29-1 and J is TRBJ1-2, with D perhaps TRBD1 (6 bases). In germline, CDR1 is SQVTM, CDR2 ANQGSEA. Trimming left V 5 bases short and J 9 bases short, with 19 bases between. This CDR3 is 13 amino acids long. The CDR3 nucleotides are TGCAGCGTTCCCTTACTTGACAGGAGGAGCTACACCTTC. Translated, it gives CSVPLLDRRSYTF.

V and J are TRBV27 and TRBJ1-5, with TRBD1 matching over 9 bases. V lost 6 bases, J lost 3 bases, and 9 bases stayed unmatched. The germline gives CDR1 MNHEY, CDR2 SMNVEV (reference sequence). The CDR3 is 16 residues long. This chain's CDR3 is CASRTLDRGNNQPQHF. The CDR3 DNA is TGTGCCAGCAGGACTTTGGACAGGGGAAACAATCAGCCCCAGCATTTT.

The chain has TRBV7-6 and TRBJ1-6, with 10 nucleotides matching TRBD1. After removal of 2 bases from V and 2 bases from J, the junction contained 6 bases not matched to a gene. This CDR3 has 18 amino acids. Per germline, CDR1 SGHVS and CDR2 FNYEAQ. CDR3 loop: CASSLIAGQGTYNSPLHF. As DNA, the CDR3 is TGTGCCAGCAGCTTAATAGCGGGACAGGGGACCTATAATTCACCCCTCCACTTT.